Below are 7 T cell receptor beta chains sequenced from a single sample in a study of blood T cells in healthy people across ages. Through a sample-barcoded 5' primer and a J-beta primer mix, a second PCR was run for roughly 7 to 12 cycles. In TCRdb, the 5' RACE reads were re-called with MiXCR into one record per CDR3 protein. In the table there are 850,000 to 950,000 distinct CDR3 sequences, under 35% of which are singletons. The sample comprised blood. The origin of the receptors is a woman older than 75 in good health.

This chain uses TRBV6-2 or TRBV6-3 with TRBJ2-5, with 10 positions matching TRBD1. The trim removed 4 bases at V and 5 bases at J, leaving 7 bases unmatched. This CDR3 spans 15 amino acids. CDR1 is MNHEY and CDR2 is SVGEGT in the germline V gene. The CDR3 loop reads CASSFWTGGGETQYF. CDR3 sequence (DNA): TGTGCCAGCAGTTTCTGGACAGGGGGAGGGGAGACCCAGTACTTC.

The chain couples TRBV12-3 or TRBV12-4 to TRBJ2-6; 7 bases align to TRBD2. This CDR3 spans 13 amino acids. V lost 10 bases and J lost 3; bases outside the gene matches: 3. Here the CDR3 reads CAIGEGGANVLTF. DNA for the CDR3: TGTGCCATCGGGGAGGGTGGGGCCAACGTCCTGACTTTC.

This clonotype came up a few times. This sequence joins TRBV20-1 and TRBJ2-2; D unclear. Germline CDR1 is DFQATT and CDR2 is SNEGSKA (reference sequence). Trimming shortened V by 1 base and J by 4 bases, and 10 bases separated the two germline ends. CDR3 size: 14 residues. CDR3 amino acids: CSARGGQATGELFF. CDR3 nucleotides: TGCAGTGCTAGAGGTGGGCAGGCCACCGGGGAGCTGTTTTTT.

The table lists this clonotype with a few counts. One junction end disagrees with the germline gene, perhaps due to a read error. The chain combines TRBV7-7 with TRBJ2-1; 8 bases fit TRBD2. The CDR3 sequence is 15 residues long. Germline V gene data show CDR1 as SSHAT and CDR2 as FNYEAQ (reference sequence). The CDR3 nucleotides read TGTGCTAGCAGCTGGGGATCCGGGACTAGTAATGAGCAGTTCTTC. Its translation: CASSWGSGTSNEQFF. Together with reference TRBV7-7 and TRBJ2-1, the CDR3 gives the full variable domain: GAGVSQSPRYKVTKRGQDVTLRCDPISSHATLYWYQQALGQGPEFLTYFNYEAQPDKSGLPSDRFSAERPEGSISTLTIQRTEQRDSAMYRCASSWGSGTSNEQFFGPGTRLTVL.

The chain recombines TRBV7-9 with TRBJ1-4; D unresolved. The CDR3 contains 15 residues. CDR1 and CDR2 (germline): SEHNR, FQNEAQ (reference sequence). V was clipped by 5 bases and J by 3 bases, with 13 bases between them. In DNA, the CDR3 is TGTGCCAGCAGCACGCAGAGTGCGCCTAATGAAAAACTGTTTTTT. Its translation is CASSTQSAPNEKLFF.

About this clonotype itself: This may stem from a read error, because a much larger clone lies one nucleotide away. The V call is TRBV5-1, the J call TRBJ2-5; tentative D call: TRBD2 (5 bases). This CDR3 is built from 15 residues. Germline V lookup: CDR1 SGHRS, CDR2 YFSETQ. With 0 bases removed from V and 11 bases from J, the gap between germline ends came to 20 bases. The CDR3: CASSLVQGGYNEQYF. The DNA of the CDR3 is TGCGCCAGCAGCTTGGTTCAAGGAGGCTACAATGAGCAGTACTTC.

This clonotype was counted many times. This chain links TRBV5-1 with TRBJ2-1; 9 bases agree with TRBD2. V was clipped by 0 bases and J by 5 bases; unmatched bases: 3. This CDR3 has 15 amino acids. The germline CDR1 and CDR2 sequences are SGHRS and YFSETQ. CDR3 sequence reads: CASSLGGGADNEQFF. As DNA, the CDR3 is TGCGCCAGCAGCTTGGGCGGGGGGGCTGACAATGAGCAGTTCTTC.